The T cell receptor beta chain under discussion was sequenced for a study of blood T cell repertoires in COVID-19. Profiling relied on immunoSEQ multiplex PCR, and the TCRdb table lists in-frame clones only, not all of them. The repertoire includes hundreds of thousands of clones, about 86% of them detected once, and over 1.1% sits in the top ten. This sequence originates from an elderly man with acute or convalescent COVID-19. Sequenced sample: peripheral blood.

CDR3 coding DNA: TGTGCCAGCTCACCATACGGAACAGGGGGAAGCTACGAGCAGTACTTC. It encodes CASSPYGTGGSYEQYF. V usage is TRBV18 and J usage is TRBJ2-7; 8 nucleotides match TRBD1. J was trimmed by 3 bases and V by 2 bases; bases with no gene match: 9. The germline V gene encodes CDR1 KGHSH and CDR2 LQKENI. The CDR3 has 16 amino acids.